A single sample gave rise to the 13 T cell receptor beta chains below, sequenced in a study of T cells in tuberculosis. Method: immunoSEQ multiplex PCR; TCRdb's copy keeps in-frame clones and lacks some. This table has about 59,000 clones, 81% appearing once. After thawing and overnight rest, PBMC were stained with GMM-loaded CD1B tetramer, viability dye and anti-CD3 for sorting. CD1B tetramers were loaded with Rhodococcus equi-derived C32 glucose monomycolate. The sequencing input was CD1b-GMM tetramer-negative cells sorted from PBMCs. All receptors come from an adult woman with latent tuberculosis.

The chain combines TRBV14 with TRBJ2-7; D is undetermined. Trimming took off 0 bases at V and 6 bases at J, with 18 bases between the two ends. The length of the CDR3 is 16 residues. The V gene's germline CDR1 is SGHDN and CDR2 FVKESK. CDR3 nucleotides: TGTGCCAGCAGCCAAGAGAGCTTCACGAGACATGGCGAGCAGTACTTC. Its translation: CASSQESFTRHGEQYF.

V is TRBV19 and J is TRBJ2-1, with 10 bases identical to TRBD2. This CDR3 region has 15 residues. V lost 6 bases, J lost 8 bases, and 10 bases stayed unmatched. The germline V gene encodes CDR1 LNHDA and CDR2 SQIVND (reference sequence). The chain's CDR3 is CASRGNSGGRHEQFF. In DNA form, the CDR3 reads TGTGCCAGTAGAGGTAATAGCGGGGGGCGGCATGAGCAGTTCTTC. Looking up the rest from reference TRBV19 and TRBJ2-1 gives the full variable domain: DGGITQSPKYLFRKEGQNVTLSCEQNLNHDAMYWYRQDPGQGLRLIYYSQIVNDFQKGDIAEGYSVSREKKESFPLTVTSAQKNPTAFYLCASRGNSGGRHEQFFGPGTRLTVL.

This clone was picked up one time. For the CDR3, the DNA is TGCAGCGCCAGACAGGGGGCCTACGAGCAGTACTTC. It codes for CSARQGAYEQYF. This chain links TRBV29-1 with TRBJ2-7, with 9 positions matching TRBD1. CDR3 length: 12 amino acids. From germline, CDR1 is SQVTM and CDR2 ANQGSEA. V dropped 7 bases and J dropped 2; count of bases not matched to a gene: 3.

This sequence joins TRBV7-9 and TRBJ2-1; 11 bases line up with TRBD2. This CDR3 is built from 15 residues. V lost 3 bases and J lost 7; bases outside the gene matches: 5. Germline V gene data show CDR1 as SEHNR and CDR2 as FQNEAQ (reference sequence). CDR3 in DNA: TGTGCCAGCAGCTTTTTAGCGGGAGGGGCTAATGAGCAGTTCTTC. Translated, it gives CASSFLAGGANEQFF.

The gene calls are TRBV6-1 and TRBJ2-7; TRBD2 is a possible D gene (6 bases). V was shortened by 6 bases and J by 2 bases, with 17 bases between the two germline ends. Germline-derived CDR1 and CDR2 are MNHNS and SASEGT. This CDR3 is built from 15 residues. The CDR3 loop reads CASREGLPPAYEQYF. The CDR3, as DNA: TGTGCCAGCAGGGAGGGACTTCCCCCCGCCTACGAGCAGTACTTC.

This sequence joins TRBV28 and TRBJ1-4, with D possibly being TRBD1 (5 bases). Germline V CDR1 and CDR2: MDHEN, SYDVKM. V lost 2 bases to trimming and J lost 7 bases, with 11 bases between them. The CDR3 is made up of 14 amino acids. CDR3 residues: CASSLAQGGEKLFF. CDR3 in DNA: TGTGCCAGCAGTTTAGCGCAGGGAGGTGAAAAACTGTTTTTT.

The CDR3 protein is CASSVEGLDNSPLHF. The CDR3 DNA sequence: TGTGCCAGCAGCGTCGAGGGTCTGGATAATTCACCCCTCCACTTT. This chain uses TRBV9 with TRBJ1-6; D remains unclear. Germline CDR1 is SGDLS and CDR2 is YYNGEE. V was cut by 2 bases and J by 5 bases, with 11 bases left in between. There are 15 residues in the CDR3. Based on the CDR3 plus reference TRBV9 and TRBJ1-6, the full variable domain is DSGVTQTPKHLITATGQRVTLRCSPRSGDLSVYWYQQSLDQGLQFLIQYYNGEERAKGNILERFSAQQFPDLHSELNLSSLELGDSALYFCASSVEGLDNSPLHFGNGTRLTVT.

The chain couples TRBV27 to TRBJ1-5, with a possible D match to TRBD1 (5 bases). V lost 2 bases and J lost 4, with 18 bases in between. The CDR3 runs 17 residues. Germline loops: CDR1 MNHEY, CDR2 SMNVEV (reference sequence). Written as DNA, the CDR3 is TGTGCCAGCAGTTTAGTTTGGGGGGGGAGGTCTAATCAGCCCCAGCATTTT. It yields the protein CASSLVWGGRSNQPQHF.

V gene TRBV2 combines with J gene TRBJ1-5, with 8 bases lining up with TRBD1. Germline V CDR1 and CDR2: SNHLY, FYNNEI. Trimming cost V 6 bases and J 11 bases; bases outside gene matches: 15. This CDR3 spans 15 amino acids. The CDR3: CASRAETGAQSAQHF. In DNA form, the CDR3 reads TGTGCCAGCAGGGCGGAGACAGGGGCCCAATCAGCCCAGCATTTT.

CDR3 DNA sequence: TGTGCCAGCAGCTTAGGGGGCCTGGCAGATACGCAGTATTTT. Translating it yields CASSLGGLADTQYF. This rearrangement joins TRBV7-2 to TRBJ2-3; TRBD1 might be the D (5 bases). Deletions cut 1 base from V and 4 bases from J, with 9 bases between. Germline values: CDR1 SGHTA, CDR2 FQGNSA. CDR3 length equals 14 residues.

The V call is TRBV19, the J call TRBJ2-3; D is unresolved. Per germline, CDR1 LNHDA and CDR2 SQIVND (reference sequence). The V end was cut by 8 bases, the J end by 3 bases, with 9 bases between. This CDR3 is built from 12 residues. CDR3 sequence (DNA): TGTGCCAGTCGCGATGAGACAGATACGCAGTATTTT. This translates into CASRDETDTQYF. Full variable domain (remainder filled in from reference TRBV19 and TRBJ2-3): DGGITQSPKYLFRKEGQNVTLSCEQNLNHDAMYWYRQDPGQGLRLIYYSQIVNDFQKGDIAEGYSVSREKKESFPLTVTSAQKNPTAFYLCASRDETDTQYFGPGTRLTVL.

The CDR3 spells CASSWGLAGLRYEQYF. The CDR3 DNA sequence: TGTGCCAGCAGCTGGGGACTAGCGGGACTTCGTTACGAGCAGTACTTC. The rearrangement joins TRBV7-2 to TRBJ2-7; 13 nucleotides match TRBD2. This CDR3 has 16 amino acids. Germline trimming cut 4 bases from V and 4 bases from J; bases unmatched to any gene: 7. Germline CDR1 reads SGHTA; CDR2 reads FQGNSA. The full variable domain, completed using reference TRBV7-2 and TRBJ2-7, is GAGVSQSPSNKVTEKGKDVELRCDPISGHTALYWYRQSLGQGLEFLIYFQGNSAPDKSGLPSDRFSAERTGGSVSTLTIQRTQQEDSAVYLCASSWGLAGLRYEQYFGPGTRLTVT.

On this clone itself: This same CDR3 is encoded by further DNA sequences in the sample. The CDR3 loop reads CAISDSSYEQYF. In DNA, the CDR3 is TGTGCCATCAGTGATTCTAGCTACGAGCAGTACTTC. This chain links TRBV10-3 with TRBJ2-7; D is uncertain. V shed 3 bases and J shed 3 bases, with 6 bases lying between them. Germline CDR1 ENHRY, CDR2 SYGVKD. The CDR3 consists of 12 residues.